The clone carrying this TCR beta chain showed up just a few times. In TCRdb, the 5' RACE reads were re-called with MiXCR into one record per CDR3 protein. The table records 140,000 or so distinct CDR3 sequences, more than 13% of them present only once. This sample is drawn from a study of T-cell memory formation after mild COVID-19. Study summary: TCR clustering was largely donor specific.

Trimming left V 1 base short and J 0 bases short, with 7 bases between. The germline V gene encodes CDR1 LGHNA and CDR2 YNFKEQ. This CDR3 has 14 amino acids. The origin of this receptor is an adult woman who had mild COVID-19 (a few samples of this study predate the infection). Cell type and time point are not known. Sequencing was performed on PBMCs or a T cell subset sorted from them (not recorded which). The rearrangement uses TRBV4-2 and TRBJ2-7; D is unresolved. The CDR3 sequence is CASSQAKSSYEQYF. The DNA of the CDR3 is TGTGCCAGCAGCCAAGCCAAGAGCTCCTACGAGCAGTACTTC.